The clone carrying this TCR beta chain was picked up one time. The source of the sample is a study of cytomegalovirus exposure and HLA in healthy donors. PCR involved 60 Vbeta and 13 Jbeta primers. This table comes from immunoSEQ multiplex PCR, and its TCRdb copy is limited to in-frame clones, with some not included. The sample includes about 100,000 clones, 74% of them seen just once. Germline V lookup: CDR1 SGHNT, CDR2 YYREEE (reference sequence). This CDR3 has 15 amino acids. Trimming took 3 bases from V and 5 from J, leaving 16 bases between them. The chain has TRBV5-4 and TRBJ2-3; D unclear. This receptor was identified in a man aged 45-65 years in good health and CMV-seropositive. The material sequenced was PBMCs. The CDR3 nucleotides are TGTGCCAGCAGCTCACCTAATAAGATCCTAGATACGCAGTATTTT. Its protein product is CASSSPNKILDTQYF.